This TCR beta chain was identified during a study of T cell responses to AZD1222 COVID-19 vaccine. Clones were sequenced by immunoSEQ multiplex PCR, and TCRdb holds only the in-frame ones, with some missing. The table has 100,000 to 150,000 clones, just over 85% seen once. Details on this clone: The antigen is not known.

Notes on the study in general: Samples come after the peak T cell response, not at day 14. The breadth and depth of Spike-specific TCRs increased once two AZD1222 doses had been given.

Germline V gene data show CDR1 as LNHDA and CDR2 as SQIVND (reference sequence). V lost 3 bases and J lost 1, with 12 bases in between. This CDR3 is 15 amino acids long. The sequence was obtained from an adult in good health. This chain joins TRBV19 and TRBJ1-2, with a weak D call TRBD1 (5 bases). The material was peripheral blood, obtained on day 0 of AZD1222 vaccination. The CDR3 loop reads CASSIYPQVNYGYTF. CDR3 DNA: TGTGCCAGTAGTATTTACCCACAGGTTAACTATGGCTACACCTTC.